This T cell receptor (beta chain) is from a study of T cell responses to AZD1222 COVID-19 vaccine. This clone showed up just once. The antigen is not known. The ends were cut back, 0 bases at V and 3 bases at J, with 30 bases in the middle. Germline V gives CDR1 SQVTM, CDR2 ANQGSEA. The CDR3 runs 21 residues. Findings and limits, study-wide: When two AZD1222 doses had been given, Spike-specific TCR breadth and depth rose. Among those given AZD1222, only 6 or 7 were seropositive at baseline. Repertoires were sampled only after the peak T cell response.

The repertoire was sequenced with immunoSEQ multiplex PCR; TCRdb's copy has only in-frame clones and lacks some. The sample shows some 180,000 clones, 90% to 95% of them seen only once. V is TRBV29-1 and J is TRBJ1-5; D is unclear. This specimen was peripheral blood, taken 28 days after the second dose of the MenACWY control vaccine. This receptor was identified in an adult who received the MenACWY meningococcal vaccine as a control. The CDR3 DNA reads TGCAGCGTTGAAGATTGCCGGACTCGCCCGCCGCTAGGACGTGCCAATCAGCCCCAGCATTTT. The encoded protein is CSVEDCRTRPPLGRANQPQHF.